These 10 T cell receptor beta chains were all obtained from the same sample, sequenced in a study of T cell responses to AZD1222 COVID-19 vaccine. Method: immunoSEQ multiplex PCR; TCRdb's copy keeps in-frame clones and lacks some. The sample comprises more than 95,000 clones, approximately 91% of which are singletons, and 18% rests with the top ten. The sample here was peripheral blood, taken on day 0 of AZD1222 vaccination. All receptors come from an adult in good health.

The chain carries TRBV6-4 and TRBJ2-2; possible D gene TRBD1, 5 bases. CDR3 size: 16 residues. Germline V CDR1 and CDR2: MRHNA, SNTAGT. V lost 7 bases and J lost 6, with 21 bases in between. The CDR3 region is CASTPSGADGAGELFF. DNA of the CDR3: TGTGCCAGCACCCCAAGTGGGGCCGACGGCGCCGGGGAGCTGTTTTTT.

The chain uses TRBV7-6 and TRBJ2-3; D may be TRBD1 (7 bases). CDR1 is SGHVS, CDR2 FNYEAQ, per germline. V was trimmed by 5 bases and J by 0 bases, leaving 15 bases between them. The CDR3 length is 16 residues. The CDR3 DNA sequence: TGTGCCAGCAGCCAGGGGGTAGCGGTGAGCACAGATACGCAGTATTTT. It encodes CASSQGVAVSTDTQYF.

A word on this clone: The CDR3 does not close with the conserved phenylalanine or tryptophan, likely indicating a read error. The rearrangement uses TRBV3-1 (or the pseudogene TRBV3-2) and TRBJ1-6; D may be TRBD1 (6 bases). The CDR3 is 15 amino acids. Germline CDR1 is LGHDT and CDR2 is YNNKEL (reference sequence). Trimming shortened V by 5 bases and J by 8 bases, and 16 bases separated the two germline ends. DNA of the CDR3: TGTGCCAGCAGCAATAACCACAGGGTATATTCACCCCTCCACCTT. Translated: CASSNNHRVYSPLHL.

The rearrangement links TRBV9 to TRBJ1-2, with D tentatively TRBD1 (5 bases). The germline gives CDR1 SGDLS, CDR2 YYNGEE. The V and J ends lost 7 bases and 7 bases respectively, with 17 bases between them. The CDR3 spans 13 residues. For the CDR3, the DNA is TGTGCCAGCGGAAGGGAGGGGCTTTCTGGCTACACCTTC. It translates to CASGREGLSGYTF.

This chain connects TRBV5-1 to TRBJ2-5; 8 positions match TRBD2. Germline-derived CDR1 and CDR2 are SGHRS and YFSETQ. The V gene end was trimmed by 9 bases and the J gene end by 0 bases; junction bases not matched to a gene: 10. The CDR3 length is 15 residues. CDR3 coding DNA: TGCGCCACCGCAATTAGCGGGGCGTACCAAGAGACCCAGTACTTC. Protein: CATAISGAYQETQYF.

The chain employs TRBV19 and TRBJ1-3, with a tentative D call TRBD1 (6 bases). Per the germline V gene, CDR1 is LNHDA and CDR2 is SQIVND (reference sequence). CDR3 length equals 13 residues. Trimming removed 7 bases at V and 7 bases at J, with 14 bases between. CDR3 region: CASTLRQENTIYF. As DNA, the CDR3 is TGTGCCAGTACCCTTCGACAGGAGAACACCATATATTTT.

The gene calls are TRBV6-5 and TRBJ2-7; tentative D call: TRBD1 (5 bases). Trimming left V 11 bases short and J 2 bases short, with 19 bases between. Germline CDR1 and CDR2: MNHEY and SVGAGI. The length of the CDR3 is 14 residues. For the CDR3, the DNA is TGTGCCGTAGGTAGAACAGGCGATCCCTACGAGCAGTACTTC. This codes for CAVGRTGDPYEQYF.

This chain links TRBV13 with TRBJ2-7, with a possible D match to TRBD1 (5 bases). This CDR3 is built from 13 residues. Germline V gene data show CDR1 as PRHDT and CDR2 as FYEKMQ (reference sequence). V gave up 4 bases and J gave up 4 bases, with 11 bases separating them. CDR3 DNA: TGTGCCAGCAGCTCCGACAGTTTTTACGAGCAGTACTTC. Its translation is CASSSDSFYEQYF.

The chain uses TRBV5-5 and TRBJ1-2; 7 bases are a match to TRBD1. CDR3 length equals 13 residues. With 2 bases clipped from V and 6 bases from J, the junction kept 4 bases outside the gene matches. Germline-derived CDR1 and CDR2 are SGHKS and YYEKEE (reference sequence). CDR3 amino acids: CASSFRGLNGYTF. CDR3 nucleotide sequence: TGTGCCAGCAGCTTTAGGGGGCTAAATGGCTACACCTTC. The full variable domain, rest sourced from reference TRBV5-5 and TRBJ1-2, is DAGVTQSPTHLIKTRGQQVTLRCSPISGHKSVSWYQQVLGQGPQFIFQYYEKEERGRGNFPDRFSARQFPNYSSELNVNALLLGDSALYLCASSFRGLNGYTFGSGTRLTVV.

This chain connects TRBV6-4 to TRBJ2-1, with 7 nucleotides matching TRBD2. Germline trimming cut 4 bases from V and 9 bases from J; bases unmatched to any gene: 12. CDR3 length: 15 residues. The germline V gene encodes CDR1 MRHNA and CDR2 SNTAGT. The CDR3 spells CASSASGGDRSEQFF. CDR3 in DNA: TGTGCCAGCAGTGCTAGTGGGGGGGATCGCAGTGAGCAGTTCTTC.